One T cell receptor beta chain is described in this entry. Each CDR3 protein is one row after TCRdb ran MiXCR on the reads. The profile shows approximately 240,000 distinct CDR3 sequences, about 28% of them singletons. Looked up from germline, CDR1 is DFQATT and CDR2 is SNEGSKA (reference sequence). This CDR3 region has 19 residues. V dropped 2 bases and J dropped 0 bases, with 23 bases sitting between them. This sample was taken from a study of kidney transplant recipient with SARS-CoV-2 infection. The receptor's source is a male patient in his thirties who had COVID-19 and was a kidney transplant recipient. Some T cells may be graft donor cells. Sequenced material: a blood sample, taken at baseline and around day 120 from a kidney transplant recipient. The genes are TRBV20-1 and TRBJ2-4; no clear D. As DNA, the CDR3 is TGCAGTGCTAGAAATCAATGGCGAGTAGACCTTAAAGCCAAAAACATTCAGTACTTC. Residues: CSARNQWRVDLKAKNIQYF.